The present T cell receptor beta chain was sequenced within a study of metastatic and nonmetastatic thyroid tumors. Study summary: Repertoires were compared across blood and tumor or nodule tissue from malignant and benign thyroid patients.

CDR1 is MNHNS, CDR2 SASEGT, per germline. Trimming left V 7 bases short and J 7 bases short, with 16 bases between. The CDR3 has 14 amino acids. Regarding the study as a whole: Malignant tumors reportedly showed significantly higher TCR beta diversity than benign nodules in both blood and tumor.

Original processing methods: Building a distant-metastasis classifier for papillary thyroid cancer drew on CDR3 differences across clinicopathological groups. TCRdb called clones again from the PCR reads with MiXCR. These V and J calls originate from TCRdb's pipeline instead of the authors' own analysis. Of roughly 6,000 clones in the sample, approximately 34% were seen once. Ahead of thyroid surgery, no patient had received treatment of any kind. This clone was seen more than once but under ten times. Its antigen is unidentified. Material for sequencing was tumor tissue. The clonotype originates from a female donor with papillary thyroid cancer or a benign thyroid nodule (not recorded which). Some clones in this sample may be carry-over from other donors' samples. This chain links TRBV6-1 with TRBJ1-4; TRBD1 is a possible D gene (5 bases). The CDR3: CASTRQGVGEKLFF. CDR3 nucleotide sequence: TGTGCCAGCACGCGGCAGGGAGTAGGTGAAAAACTGTTTTTT.